The 18 T cell receptor beta chains in this list originate from one sample, sequenced in a study of blood T cells in healthy people across ages. Next came a second PCR, run for about 7 to 12 cycles, which used a sample-barcoded 5' primer along with a J-beta primer mix. MiXCR, applied by TCRdb to the 5' RACE reads, yields one record per CDR3 protein. The profile shows 800,000 to 950,000 distinct CDR3 sequences, roughly 52% of them singletons. The material sequenced was blood. These receptors all stem from a man between 25 and 39 years old in good health.

This clonotype was observed a handful of times. J is TRBJ2-7 and V is TRBV6-2 or TRBV6-3; either TRBD1 or TRBD2 may supply D (5 bases each). The CDR3 runs to 14 residues. Germline V gene sequence: CDR1 MNHEY, CDR2 SVGEGT. Trimming cost V 7 bases and J 3 bases, with 16 bases left between them. DNA for the CDR3: TGTGCCAGCAACGCCGGGACGGGGCACTACGAGCAGTACTTC. This sequence encodes CASNAGTGHYEQYF.

This clonotype turned up a few times. The gene calls are TRBV20-1 and TRBJ2-5; D gene uncertain. Between the trimmed V and J ends, which lost 6 bases and 0 bases, there was a span of 14 bases. CDR1 and CDR2 from the germline V gene are DFQATT and SNEGSKA (reference sequence). The CDR3 loop spans 14 amino acids. CDR3 region: CSAAQTQYQETQYF. The CDR3 nucleotides read TGCAGTGCCGCCCAAACCCAGTACCAAGAGACCCAGTACTTC.

This clonotype was counted once. This chain connects TRBV10-3 to TRBJ2-7, with TRBD2 matching 8 bases. The CDR3 contains 14 residues. J lost 7 bases, V lost 7 bases, and 12 bases had no gene match. Germline loops: CDR1 ENHRY, CDR2 SYGVKD. The CDR3 is CAITGGASYNEQYF. In DNA, the CDR3 is TGTGCCATCACCGGGGGGGCCTCCTACAATGAGCAGTACTTC.

This clonotype turned up a few times. The CDR3 bases are TGTGCCAGCAGCGTAGCGGCCCCCTCCTACAATGAGCAGTTCTTC. It specifies CASSVAAPSYNEQFF. V and J are TRBV9 and TRBJ2-1; no clear D. This CDR3 is 15 amino acids long. Trimming left V 0 bases short and J 0 bases short, with 7 bases between. The germline gives CDR1 SGDLS, CDR2 YYNGEE.

This clonotype was picked up a small number of times. This chain connects TRBV14 to TRBJ2-3; D is uncertain. Trimming pared 1 base from V and 4 bases from J, leaving 9 bases between. Germline CDR1 reads SGHDN; CDR2 reads FVKESK. The CDR3 extends over 14 amino acids. The CDR3 DNA sequence: TGTGCCAGCAGCCAAGTAAGCCTAGCAGATACGCAGTATTTT. Amino acids: CASSQVSLADTQYF.

This chain links TRBV7-8 with TRBJ2-7; D ambiguous. The CDR3 sequence is 13 residues long. The ends were cut back, 3 bases at V and 0 bases at J, with 6 bases in the middle. Per the germline V gene, CDR1 is SGHVS and CDR2 is FQNEAQ. For the CDR3, the DNA is TGTGCCAGCAGCTTCCAGGTCTCCTACGAGCAGTACTTC. This gives the protein CASSFQVSYEQYF.

This chain connects TRBV29-1 to TRBJ2-7, with TRBD2 matching over 10 bases. The DNA end favors TRBJ2-5, so the J call may be wrong. Germline CDR1 and CDR2: SQVTM and ANQGSEA. This CDR3 comprises 14 residues. Here the CDR3 reads CSPKRASGGETQYF. CDR3 nucleotides: TGCAGCCCCAAGAGGGCTAGCGGGGGTGAGACCCAGTACTTC.

CDR3 loop: CSASSTNEKLFF. In nucleotides, the CDR3 is TGCAGTGCCTCATCAACTAATGAAAAACTGTTTTTT. The chain is built from TRBV20-1 and TRBJ1-4; D not certain. The CDR3 sequence is 12 residues long. Germline values: CDR1 DFQATT, CDR2 SNEGSKA (reference sequence). The V gene lost 6 bases and the J gene lost 0 bases, with 5 bases spanning the gap.

This clonotype has a handful of counts. The chain is built from TRBV9 and TRBJ2-5; D possibly corresponds to TRBD2 (5 bases). Trimming pared 4 bases from V and 0 bases from J, leaving 13 bases between. The CDR3 is 15 residues long. Germline CDR1 reads SGDLS; CDR2 reads YYNGEE. The CDR3 DNA is TGTGCCAGCAGCAAGGCTCCGGGATACCAAGAGACCCAGTACTTC. This translates into CASSKAPGYQETQYF.

The chain joins TRBV2 to TRBJ2-7; 8 bases map to TRBD2. This CDR3 has 14 amino acids. Germline-derived CDR1 and CDR2 are SNHLY and FYNNEI. Germline trimming cut 5 bases from V and 4 bases from J; bases unmatched to any gene: 7. The DNA for the CDR3 is TGTGCCAGCAGTAAAGGACTAGCTGGATACGAGCAGTACTTC. Its protein is CASSKGLAGYEQYF.

The chain carries TRBV20-1 and TRBJ1-5; maybe TRBD1 (6 bases). The CDR3 runs to 15 residues. Trimming shortened V by 1 base and J by 2 bases, and 12 bases separated the two germline ends. CDR1 and CDR2 from the germline V gene are DFQATT and SNEGSKA (reference sequence). CDR3 nucleotides: TGCAGTGCTAGAGTAGGGGGGGTTGGCAATCAGCCCCAGCATTTT. It specifies CSARVGGVGNQPQHF.

This clonotype appeared a few times. The chain has TRBV4-2 and TRBJ2-3; maybe TRBD1 (6 bases). The CDR3 has 15 residues. Germline assignment: CDR1 LGHNA and CDR2 YNFKEQ. Trimming shortened V by 3 bases and J by 2 bases, and 12 bases separated the two germline ends. As DNA, the CDR3 is TGTGCCAGCAGCCAGGCATGGGGGCTCACAGATACGCAGTATTTT. Translated, it gives CASSQAWGLTDTQYF.

The chain links TRBV4-3 to TRBJ2-3; weak D call: TRBD1 (5 bases). The V gene's germline CDR1 is LGHNA and CDR2 YSLEER. V was pared by 0 bases and J by 3 bases, with 13 bases between. The CDR3 contains 16 residues. Here the CDR3 reads CASSQDPTGRTDTQYF. The CDR3 DNA sequence: TGCGCCAGCAGCCAAGACCCTACAGGACGGACAGATACGCAGTATTTT.

This clonotype was seen a handful of times. J is TRBJ1-2 and V is TRBV5-1; D is ambiguous. The CDR3 spans 12 residues. The V end lost 4 bases, the J end lost 6 bases, and 10 bases lay between the germline ends. Per the germline V gene, CDR1 is SGHRS and CDR2 is YFSETQ. The CDR3, as DNA: TGCGCCAGCAGCCCGGGGATCCATGGCTACACCTTC. Translation: CASSPGIHGYTF. Supplemented by reference TRBV5-1 and TRBJ1-2, the full variable domain reads KAGVTQTPRYLIKTRGQQVTLSCSPISGHRSVSWYQQTPGQGLQFLFEYFSETQRNKGNFPGRFSGRQFSNSRSEMNVSTLELGDSALYLCASSPGIHGYTFGSGTRLTVV.

V gene TRBV7-9 combines with J gene TRBJ2-7; 9 bases are shared with TRBD1. The CDR3 covers 16 residues. V gave up 1 base and J gave up 4 bases; unmatched junction bases: 8. Germline CDR1 is SEHNR and CDR2 is FQNEAQ (reference sequence). In DNA form, the CDR3 reads TGTGCCAGCAGCTTAGGGGTGGGGGACAGGGAGTACGAGCAGTACTTC. This sequence encodes CASSLGVGDREYEQYF.

Notes on this clonotype: A read error may produce the germline difference seen at one junction end. The CDR3, as DNA: TGTACCAGCAGCCCAGCGAATGGAGACTACGAGCAGTACTTC. This encodes CTSSPANGDYEQYF. The genes are TRBV4-2 and TRBJ2-7; D call uncertain. There are 14 residues in the CDR3. Germline V gives CDR1 LGHNA, CDR2 YNFKEQ.

The CDR3 nucleotides read TGTGCCATCAGCAGGGAACAGGGGGCTTTCGGTGGCTACACCTTC. Amino acids: CAISREQGAFGGYTF. The V and J genes are TRBV10-3 and TRBJ1-2; TRBD1 matches 9 bases. The germline V gene encodes CDR1 ENHRY and CDR2 SYGVKD. After removal of 6 bases from V and 7 bases from J, the junction contained 12 bases not matched to a gene. The CDR3 consists of 15 residues.

This clonotype appeared a few times. This chain links TRBV29-1 with TRBJ2-5, with TRBD1 matching over 7 bases. The germline CDR1 and CDR2 sequences are SQVTM and ANQGSEA. V lost 3 bases and J lost 0; bases outside the gene matches: 4. This CDR3 spans 14 amino acids. CDR3 loop: CSVDGDSYQETQYF. The CDR3 DNA is TGCAGCGTTGACGGGGACAGCTACCAAGAGACCCAGTACTTC.